The 13 T cell receptor beta chains below were found in one sample sequenced in a study of shared clonotypes between healthy human individuals. The protocol was immunoSEQ multiplex PCR, while the TCRdb copy is restricted to in-frame clones and leaves out a portion. The sample has about 2.1 million clones; 85% to 95% are singletons. Positively selected for CCR7, the CD45RO-negative cells used as naive CD8 cells excluded terminally differentiated effector memory CD45RA+ cells. The sample comprised naive CD8+ T cells from PBMCs. Every receptor here comes from a man in his late teens or twenties in good health. Some clones in this sample may be carry-over from other donors' samples.

The chain uses TRBV4-1 and TRBJ2-7; 7 bases are shared with TRBD2. V lost 1 base and J lost 5; bases outside the gene matches: 2. The length of the CDR3 is 13 residues. Germline V gives CDR1 MGHRA, CDR2 YSYEKL. CDR3 protein: CASSQGGGNEQYF. The CDR3, as DNA: TGCGCCAGCAGCCAAGGGGGGGGAAACGAGCAGTACTTC.

This clone appeared once. J is TRBJ2-3 and V is TRBV14, with D perhaps matching TRBD2 (5 bases). The CDR3 spans 16 residues. The V end was cut by 1 base, the J end by 1 base, with 12 bases between. Germline lookup yields CDR1 SGHDN and CDR2 FVKESK. The CDR3 nucleotides are TGTGCCAGCAGCCAAGGATCGGGGATTGGCACAGATACGCAGTATTTT. Amino acids: CASSQGSGIGTDTQYF.

The V gene is TRBV6-1, the J gene TRBJ2-2; possibly TRBD2 for D (5 bases). The V gene's germline CDR1 is MNHNS and CDR2 SASEGT. This CDR3 region has 16 residues. Trimming took 8 bases from V and 2 from J, leaving 18 bases between them. The CDR3 here is CASRGAGGANTGELFF. The CDR3 DNA reads as TGTGCCAGCCGTGGTGCCGGAGGAGCAAACACCGGGGAGCTGTTTTTT.

The J gene is TRBJ1-2, the V gene TRBV5-8; 10 bases agree with TRBD1. The germline V gene has CDR1 SGHTS and CDR2 YDEGEE. This CDR3 is built from 15 residues. Trimming cost V 1 base and J 8 bases; bases outside gene matches: 8. CDR3 sequence: CASSLLGQGFLGYTF. CDR3 coding DNA: TGTGCCAGCAGCTTGTTGGGACAGGGGTTTTTAGGCTACACCTTC.

This chain links TRBV5-4 with TRBJ1-5; 8 nucleotides match TRBD1. Trimming cost V 6 bases and J 7 bases; bases outside gene matches: 6. CDR1 and CDR2 (germline): SGHNT, YYREEE (reference sequence). This CDR3 is 13 amino acids long. Written as DNA, the CDR3 is TGTGCCAGCAACCAGGGGGCCGGACAGCCCCAGCATTTT. Translation gives CASNQGAGQPQHF.

J is TRBJ2-7 and V is TRBV11-2, with 13 bases fitting TRBD2. Germline V gives CDR1 SGHAT, CDR2 FQNNGV. The CDR3 length is 16 residues. V was pared by 4 bases and J by 2 bases, with 5 bases of the junction left unmatched. DNA of the CDR3: TGTGCCAGCAGCTCGAGGACTAGCGGGAGTCCCTACGAGCAGTACTTC. This codes for CASSSRTSGSPYEQYF.

The CDR3 sequence is CASSTLGTAAPYEQYF. The CDR3 region has the DNA TGTGCCAGCTCCACCCTCGGGACAGCGGCTCCCTACGAGCAGTACTTC. The chain employs TRBV27 and TRBJ2-7, with 7 nucleotides matching TRBD1. This CDR3 is built from 16 residues. After removal of 8 bases from V and 2 bases from J, the junction contained 15 bases not matched to a gene. CDR1 and CDR2 from the germline V gene are MNHEY and SMNVEV (reference sequence).

The rearrangement uses TRBV7-9 and TRBJ2-2; D unclear. The CDR3 is made up of 14 amino acids. The germline gives CDR1 SEHNR, CDR2 FQNEAQ (reference sequence). The V and J ends lost 2 bases and 6 bases respectively, with 10 bases between them. CDR3 DNA sequence: TGTGCCAGCAGCTTATACCGGTACGCCGGGGAGCTGTTTTTT. Amino acid sequence: CASSLYRYAGELFF.

The chain links TRBV11-2 to TRBJ1-2; D not resolved. From germline, CDR1 is SGHAT and CDR2 FQNNGV. This CDR3 is built from 15 residues. Trimming took off 5 bases at V and 7 bases at J, with 20 bases between the two ends. CDR3 DNA sequence: TGTGCCAGCAGCCCCCCGAGTCCATACCGCGGTGGCTACACCTTC. Translated, it gives CASSPPSPYRGGYTF.

This rearrangement joins TRBV7-9 to TRBJ2-7, with D tentatively TRBD1 or TRBD2 (5 bases each). The CDR3 is 14 amino acids. V lost 2 bases to trimming and J lost 7 bases, with 15 bases between them. CDR1 and CDR2 from the germline V gene are SEHNR and FQNEAQ (reference sequence). Written as DNA, the CDR3 is TGTGCCAGCAGCTTAAGCAGGGACCTAGGTGAGCAGTACTTC. Residues: CASSLSRDLGEQYF.

V is TRBV10-3 and J is TRBJ2-7; 8 bases are a match to TRBD2. V gave up 4 bases and J gave up 4 bases; unmatched junction bases: 6. CDR1 ENHRY and CDR2 SYGVKD come from the germline V gene. CDR3 length: 14 residues. In nucleotides, the CDR3 is TGTGCCATCAGTGGGGGCGGGAGGACTTACGAGCAGTACTTC. This sequence encodes CAISGGGRTYEQYF.

The chain joins TRBV9 to TRBJ2-3; maybe TRBD2 (6 bases). Germline CDR1 and CDR2: SGDLS and YYNGEE. The length of the CDR3 is 14 residues. Trimming left V 3 bases short and J 0 bases short, with 8 bases between. This CDR3 reads CASSADYSTDTQYF. CDR3 coding DNA: TGTGCCAGCAGCGCGGACTATAGCACAGATACGCAGTATTTT.

The rearrangement uses TRBV7-6 and TRBJ2-5; D is uncertain. Germline assignment: CDR1 SGHVS and CDR2 FNYEAQ. CDR3 length equals 12 residues. The V gene lost 4 bases and the J gene lost 2 bases, with 5 bases spanning the gap. The CDR3 DNA reads as TGTGCCAGCAGCTCCCTTCAAGAGACCCAGTACTTC. Translating it yields CASSSLQETQYF. The full variable domain, with the rest looked up from reference TRBV7-6 and TRBJ2-5, is GAGVSQSPRYKVTKRGQDVALRCDPISGHVSLYWYRQALGQGPEFLTYFNYEAQQDKSGLPNDRFSAERPEGSISTLTIQRTEQRDSAMYRCASSSLQETQYFGPGTRLLVL.